This entry lists 8 T cell receptor beta chains sequenced from one sample in a study of a mutant IDH1 vaccine in newly diagnosed glioma. Noted time point: week 23, last vaccination. Topical imiquimod accompanied each vaccine dose, which consisted of 300 ug of mutant IDH1 20-mer peptide. The assay was immunoSEQ multiplex PCR, and TCRdb's table has in-frame clones only and misses some. The sample holds 52,000 or so clones, 80% seen once. Antigen specificity for these receptors is unknown. Sequencing was performed on PBMCs, taken from a glioma patient whose treatment included an IDH1 peptide vaccine. The receptors shown here come from a man in his forties with glioma.

V gene TRBV7-6 combines with J gene TRBJ2-2; TRBD2 matches at 8 bases. The CDR3 is made up of 17 amino acids. J lost 5 bases, V lost 6 bases, and 14 bases had no gene match. The germline V gene encodes CDR1 SGHVS and CDR2 FNYEAQ. CDR3 sequence: CASSLKRGGRWTGELFF. CDR3 sequence (DNA): TGTGCCAGCAGTTTGAAACGGGGGGGCCGTTGGACCGGGGAGCTGTTTTTT. The variable domain in full, with the rest retrieved from reference TRBV7-6 and TRBJ2-2, is GAGVSQSPRYKVTKRGQDVALRCDPISGHVSLYWYRQALGQGPEFLTYFNYEAQQDKSGLPNDRFSAERPEGSISTLTIQRTEQRDSAMYRCASSLKRGGRWTGELFFGEGSRLTVL.

The chain is built from TRBV25-1 and TRBJ1-4; tentative D call: TRBD1 (5 bases). The CDR3 has 16 amino acids. Trimming took 1 base from V and 5 from J, leaving 14 bases between them. In germline, CDR1 is MGHDK, CDR2 SYGVNS. CDR3 in amino acids: CASSESGQGENEKLFF. The CDR3 DNA reads TGTGCCAGCAGTGAATCGGGGCAGGGTGAAAATGAAAAACTGTTTTTT.

The chain couples TRBV29-1 to TRBJ2-5; TRBD2 agrees at 14 bases. CDR1 SQVTM and CDR2 ANQGSEA come from the germline V gene. V was pared by 4 bases and J by 2 bases, with 0 bases of the junction left unmatched. This CDR3 is built from 14 residues. The chain's CDR3 is CSVGLAGGQETQYF. The CDR3 coding sequence is TGCAGCGTTGGACTAGCGGGGGGGCAAGAGACCCAGTACTTC. The whole variable domain, filled in from reference TRBV29-1 and TRBJ2-5, reads SAVISQKPSRDICQRGTSLTIQCQVDSQVTMMFWYRQQPGQSLTLIATANQGSEATYESGFVIDKFPISRPNLTFSTLTVSNMSPEDSSIYLCSVGLAGGQETQYFGPGTRLLVL.

This chain uses TRBV5-1 with TRBJ2-1, with TRBD2 as a possible D gene (6 bases). The CDR3 consists of 12 residues. The V end lost 4 bases, the J end lost 6 bases, and 8 bases lay between the germline ends. Germline V gene sequence: CDR1 SGHRS, CDR2 YFSETQ. The CDR3, as DNA: TGCGCCAGCAGCCCGGGGGTCAATGAGCAGTTCTTC. It is translated as CASSPGVNEQFF.

Concerning this clone itself: The junction does not match germline at one end; this may be a read error. The chain couples TRBV2 to TRBJ1-1; 10 positions match TRBD1. Germline loops: CDR1 SNHLY, CDR2 FYNNEI. The CDR3 is 12 residues long. As DNA, the CDR3 is TGTGCCAGCAGTGTCTGGACAGGGGGATCGGTCTTT. It yields the protein CASSVWTGGSVF.

This chain connects TRBV2 to TRBJ2-5; 11 nucleotides agree with TRBD1. The CDR3 length is 15 residues. The germline CDR1 and CDR2 sequences are SNHLY and FYNNEI. The V segment lost 8 bases and the J segment 1 base; nucleotides outside the gene matches: 6. The CDR3 is CASGLGTGGQETQYF. The CDR3 DNA sequence: TGTGCCAGCGGTTTGGGGACAGGGGGCCAAGAGACCCAGTACTTC.

V usage is TRBV5-6 and J usage is TRBJ2-2; D is perhaps TRBD1 or TRBD2 (5 bases each). Germline V CDR1 and CDR2: SGHDT, YYEEEE. This CDR3 has 16 amino acids. V was cut by 2 bases and J by 4 bases, with 15 bases left in between. CDR3: CASSFGGAPATGELFF. In DNA, the CDR3 is TGTGCCAGCAGCTTTGGGGGTGCCCCCGCCACCGGGGAGCTGTTTTTT.

The V call is TRBV9, the J call TRBJ2-7, with D tentatively TRBD1 (6 bases). The V end was cut by 4 bases, the J end by 0 bases, with 14 bases between. Germline V gives CDR1 SGDLS, CDR2 YYNGEE. CDR3 length: 15 amino acids. The DNA for the CDR3 is TGTGCCAGCAGCCCTTACCAGGGGCACTCCTACGAGCAGTACTTC. Translating gives CASSPYQGHSYEQYF.